These 9 T cell receptor beta chains were all obtained from the same sample, sequenced in a study of CD8 T cells in ankylosing spondylitis. TCRdb re-called the 5' RACE reads through MiXCR, storing one row per CDR3 protein. The repertoire includes a few hundred thousand distinct CDR3 sequences, about 22% of them detected once, and approximately 16% sits in the top ten. Antigens of these TCRs are unknown. General observations from the study: Fewer than ten highly homologous variants made up a TCR beta motif that seemed to typify ankylosing spondylitis blood.

What was sequenced was blood, either unsorted or a sorted T cell fraction (not recorded which). The receptors were gathered from a male donor with ankylosing spondylitis.

This clonotype came up once. This chain uses TRBV4-1 with TRBJ2-7; 14 bases line up with TRBD2. CDR1 is MGHRA and CDR2 is YSYEKL in the germline V gene. This CDR3 spans 17 amino acids. V shed 5 bases and J 3 bases; nucleotides not matched to a gene: 9. This chain's CDR3 is CASSWTSGRTEGYEQYF. The CDR3 DNA reads as TGCGCCAGCAGCTGGACTAGCGGGAGGACGGAGGGCTACGAGCAGTACTTC.

This rearrangement joins TRBV6-5 to TRBJ2-2; 8 nucleotides agree with TRBD2. Unmatched junction bases numbered 6, after V lost 5 bases and J lost 1 base. Germline CDR1 MNHEY, CDR2 SVGAGI. This CDR3 is 16 amino acids long. In DNA form, the CDR3 reads TGTGCCAGCAGTCACCGGACTAGCAAGAACACCGGGGAGCTGTTTTTT. Translated: CASSHRTSKNTGELFF.

Only a few counts were recorded for this clonotype. The chain recombines TRBV12-5 with TRBJ2-1; maybe TRBD1 (5 bases). V lost 3 bases and J lost 7, with 16 bases in between. The CDR3 runs 15 residues. Germline-derived CDR1 and CDR2 are LGHNT and FRNRAP. The CDR3 protein is CASGFRQTAMNEQFF. The DNA of the CDR3 is TGTGCTAGTGGTTTCCGACAGACAGCTATGAATGAGCAGTTCTTC.

This chain uses TRBV7-9 with TRBJ2-7; TRBD2 matches 14 bases. In germline, CDR1 is SEHNR, CDR2 FQNEAQ (reference sequence). The CDR3 runs 14 residues. V was pared by 7 bases and J by 5 bases, with 4 bases of the junction left unmatched. The CDR3 loop reads CASTGTSGRDEQYF. The CDR3 nucleotides are TGTGCCAGCACAGGGACTAGCGGGAGAGACGAGCAGTACTTC.

The chain recombines TRBV12-3 or TRBV12-4 with TRBJ1-5; a possible D gene is TRBD1 (5 bases). Trimming removed 7 bases at V and 7 bases at J, with 20 bases between. The CDR3 runs 15 residues. The CDR3 DNA reads as TGTGCCAGCACCCCCTCCGGCAGGGACGGGCAGCCCCAGCATTTT. It codes for CASTPSGRDGQPQHF.

V and J are TRBV7-3 and TRBJ2-2; 11 nucleotides align to TRBD1. The CDR3 spans 15 residues. V dropped 6 bases and J dropped 6; count of bases not matched to a gene: 6. The germline CDR1 and CDR2 sequences are SGHTA and FQGTGA. The CDR3 sequence: CASRAGTGGSGELFF. CDR3 bases: TGTGCCAGCAGGGCCGGGACAGGGGGGTCCGGGGAGCTGTTTTTT.

This clonotype was seen at least ten times. This sequence joins TRBV10-3 and TRBJ2-5; D gene ambiguous. The CDR3 is made up of 13 amino acids. Trimming took 5 bases from V and 3 from J, leaving 10 bases between them. Germline CDR1 and CDR2: ENHRY and SYGVKD. The CDR3 DNA reads TGTGCCATCAGTACTGGACGGGAAGAGACCCAGTACTTC. It codes for CAISTGREETQYF.

J is TRBJ1-2 and V is TRBV4-2, with TRBD1 matching over 8 bases. From germline, CDR1 is LGHNA and CDR2 YNFKEQ. The J segment lost 8 bases and the V segment lost 1 base, leaving 6 bases of the junction unmatched. This CDR3 comprises 14 residues. The CDR3 nucleotides are TGTGCCAGCAGCCAAGGACAGGGGATACGCGGCTACACCTTC. Amino acid sequence: CASSQGQGIRGYTF.

This chain connects TRBV30 to TRBJ1-1, with a possible D match to TRBD1 (5 bases). V lost 2 bases, J lost 0 bases, and 10 bases lay in between. CDR1 GTSNPN and CDR2 SVGIG come from the germline V gene (reference sequence). The CDR3 has 14 amino acids. For the CDR3, the DNA is TGTGCCTGGAGTAGGGGACTCCTGAACACTGAAGCTTTCTTT. The encoded protein is CAWSRGLLNTEAFF.